Listed below are T cell receptor beta chains from one sample, sequenced in a study of T cell repertoires in ileal Crohn's disease. Measured with immunoSEQ multiplex PCR; TCRdb has only the in-frame clones, and not every one. Here the sample spans roughly 31,000 clones, about 82% being singletons. The sequencing sample was made of ileal tissue. These receptors originate from an adult with Crohn's disease. Both conserved end residues are part of each CDR3. The D gene is left open where the match is weak. Size is stated for part of the rows, as once, few or many counts, or as a class when the clone is expanded.

v_gene	len	d_gene	j_gene	abundance	CDR3aa	CDR3nt
TRBV20-1	11	.	TRBJ1-2	.	CSAVTPGGYTF	TGCAGTGCTGTTACTCCAGGGGGCTACACCTTC
TRBV5-3	10	.	TRBJ1-2	.	CARSPYGYTF	TGTGCCAGAAGCCCGTATGGCTACACCTTC
TRBV7-2	18	TRBD2	TRBJ2-5	.	CASSLARLAGSRGETQYF	TGTGCCAGCAGCTTAGCCCGACTAGCGGGAAGTCGGGGAGAGACCCAGTACTTC
TRBV5-6	17	.	TRBJ2-1	.	CASSSAVRWSSYNEQFF	TGTGCCAGCAGCTCAGCTGTCCGGTGGAGCTCCTACAATGAGCAGTTCTTC
TRBV4-3	15	TRBD1	TRBJ1-4	once	CASSPDRATNEKLFF	TGCGCCAGCAGCCCTGACAGGGCAACTAATGAAAAACTGTTTTTT
TRBV7-8	16	.	TRBJ2-7	few	CASTKMGQGGSYEQYF	TGTGCCAGCACCAAAATGGGGCAGGGGGGCTCCTACGAGCAGTACTTC
TRBV2	19	.	TRBJ2-2	few	CASSERDLLTKQNTGELFF	TGTGCCAGCAGTGAGCGGGATCTCCTCACGAAGCAGAACACCGGGGAGCTGTTTTTT
TRBV2	13	.	TRBJ1-1	.	CASSIQGWTEAFF	TGTGCCAGCAGTATACAGGGATGGACTGAAGCTTTCTTT
TRBV5-4	19	.	TRBJ2-6	.	CASSLGGQPLSSGANVLTF	TGTGCCAGCAGCTTGGGTGGACAGCCACTTTCCTCTGGGGCCAACGTCCTGACTTTC
TRBV5-6	16	TRBD1	TRBJ2-5	.	CASSLFGTGVGETQYF	TGTGCCAGCAGCTTGTTTGGGACAGGGGTGGGGGAGACCCAGTACTTC
TRBV6-1	14	.	TRBJ1-5	few	CASSPDRLYQPQHF	TGTGCCAGCAGCCCCGACAGGTTATATCAGCCCCAGCATTTT
TRBV4-1	16	.	TRBJ2-3	.	CASSLITVPGTDTQYF	TGCGCCAGCAGCCTCATTACAGTACCAGGCACAGATACGCAGTATTTT
TRBV6-5	14	.	TRBJ2-7	.	CASSGTEGRRSQYF	TGTGCCAGCAGCGGGACTGAAGGACGCCGCTCGCAGTACTTC
TRBV6-1	15	TRBD2	TRBJ2-7	.	CASSEAASGSPEQYF	TGTGCCAGCAGTGAAGCAGCTAGCGGGAGCCCTGAGCAGTACTTC
TRBV7-8	14	TRBD1	TRBJ2-5	.	CASRRRTGQETQYF	TGTGCCAGCAGACGCCGGACAGGGCAAGAGACCCAGTACTTC
TRBV7-2	15	.	TRBJ1-2	.	CASSLAWALLNGYTF	TGTGCCAGCAGCTTAGCGTGGGCTCTTCTAAATGGCTACACCTTC
TRBV6-6	13	TRBD2	TRBJ2-2	.	CASTSGATGELFF	TGTGCCAGCACTAGCGGGGCCACCGGGGAGCTGTTTTTT
TRBV14	18	TRBD2	TRBJ2-5	.	CASSRTGTSGGDQETQYF	TGTGCCAGCAGCCGAACCGGGACTAGCGGGGGAGACCAAGAGACCCAGTACTTC
TRBV5-1	17	TRBD2	TRBJ2-3	.	CASSLWGGGGAGDTQYF	TGCGCCAGCAGCTTGTGGGGTGGCGGGGGGGCCGGAGATACGCAGTATTTT
TRBV27	15	TRBD2	TRBJ2-5	few	CASSLYGLAGETQYF	TGTGCCAGCAGTTTATATGGACTAGCGGGAGAGACCCAGTACTTC
TRBV7-9	16	TRBD2	TRBJ2-2	.	CASSRTSGGDTGELFF	TGTGCCAGCAGCCGGACTAGCGGGGGGGACACCGGGGAGCTGTTTTTT
TRBV5-1	13	.	TRBJ1-1	once	CASGNSQNTEAFF	TGCGCCAGCGGAAACAGCCAGAACACTGAAGCTTTCTTT
TRBV4-1	16	.	TRBJ1-1	.	CASSQGLQRENTEAFF	TGCGCCAGCAGCCAAGGCCTACAGAGGGAGAACACTGAAGCTTTCTTT
TRBV7-9	16	.	TRBJ2-7	.	CASSLGGSTGRYEQYF	TGTGCCAGCAGCTTAGGGGGATCGACAGGGAGGTACGAGCAGTACTTC
TRBV5-1	13	.	TRBJ1-1	.	CASSLWVETEAFF	TGCGCCAGCAGCTTGTGGGTGGAGACTGAAGCTTTCTTT
TRBV7-9	12	.	TRBJ2-5	.	CASSSYQETQYF	TGTGCCAGCAGCTCCTACCAAGAGACCCAGTACTTC
TRBV7-9	16	TRBD1	TRBJ1-2	.	CASSSEGTGLAYGYTF	TGTGCCAGCAGCTCCGAGGGGACAGGGTTAGCCTATGGCTACACCTTC
TRBV11-2	15	TRBD1	TRBJ1-6	few	CASSLSWTGSSPLHF	TGTGCCAGCAGCTTGAGCTGGACAGGGTCTTCACCCCTCCACTTT
TRBV6-5	13	.	TRBJ2-2	.	CASRGANTGELFF	TGTGCCAGCAGGGGGGCCAACACCGGGGAGCTGTTTTTT
TRBV6-5	15	TRBD1	TRBJ2-7	.	CASSIDRGRLFEQYF	TGTGCCAGCAGTATAGACAGGGGAAGATTGTTCGAGCAGTACTTC
TRBV28	15	.	TRBJ1-5	.	CASSYFQGSYQPQHF	TGTGCCAGCAGTTATTTCCAGGGATCGTATCAGCCCCAGCATTTT
TRBV7-2	17	TRBD2	TRBJ2-2	.	CASSSLLAGGPAGELFF	TGTGCCAGCAGCTCTCTCCTAGCGGGAGGCCCCGCCGGGGAGCTGTTTTTT
TRBV29-1	12	TRBD1	TRBJ1-4	.	CSFRDSNEKLFF	TGCAGCTTCCGGGACAGTAACGAAAAACTGTTTTTT
TRBV13	19	.	TRBJ2-1	.	CASIYAILSTSVSYNEQFF	TGTGCCAGCATTTATGCGATCCTATCAACTAGTGTTTCCTACAATGAGCAGTTCTTC
TRBV6-1	15	TRBD1	TRBJ1-1	once	CASSDGTAMNTEAFF	TGTGCCAGCAGTGACGGGACAGCCATGAACACTGAAGCTTTCTTT
TRBV11-3	14	.	TRBJ2-5	.	CASSLGAGRQTQYF	TGTGCCAGCAGCTTAGGGGCAGGGCGGCAGACCCAGTACTTC